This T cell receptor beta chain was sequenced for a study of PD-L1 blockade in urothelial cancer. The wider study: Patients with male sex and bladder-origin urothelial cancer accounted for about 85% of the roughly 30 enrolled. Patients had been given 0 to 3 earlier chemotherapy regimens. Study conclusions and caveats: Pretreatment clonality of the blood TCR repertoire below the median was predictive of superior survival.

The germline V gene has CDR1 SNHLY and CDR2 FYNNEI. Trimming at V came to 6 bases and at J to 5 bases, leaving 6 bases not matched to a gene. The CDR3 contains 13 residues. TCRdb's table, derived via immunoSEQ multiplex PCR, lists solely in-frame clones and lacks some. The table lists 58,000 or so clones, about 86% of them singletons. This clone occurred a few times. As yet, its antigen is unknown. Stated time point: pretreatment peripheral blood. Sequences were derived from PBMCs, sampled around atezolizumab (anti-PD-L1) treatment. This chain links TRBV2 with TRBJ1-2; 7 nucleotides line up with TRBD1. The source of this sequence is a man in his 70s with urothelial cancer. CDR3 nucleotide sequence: TGTGCCAGCAGCGCCACAGGGGAATATGGCTACACCTTC. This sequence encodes CASSATGEYGYTF.